Below are 23 T cell receptor beta chains sequenced from a single sample in a study of blood T cells in healthy people across ages. Combining a sample-barcoded 5' primer with a J-beta primer mix, a second PCR ran for roughly 6 to 12 cycles. TCRdb ran MiXCR on the 5' RACE reads and lists one entry per CDR3 protein. This repertoire shows hundreds of thousands of distinct CDR3 sequences, around 36% found once; its top ten account for 10% to 15%. The sequenced material came from blood. The receptors shown here come from a man aged 18 to 29 in good health.

This clonotype was picked up a small number of times. V is TRBV2 and J is TRBJ2-1; 9 bases are a match to TRBD2. This CDR3 has 14 amino acids. Germline loops: CDR1 SNHLY, CDR2 FYNNEI. The trim removed 5 bases at V and 10 bases at J, leaving 9 bases unmatched. The CDR3 nucleotides read TGTGCCAGCAGTCTAGGCGGGGGGGCCGGGGAGCAGTTCTTC. The encoded protein is CASSLGGGAGEQFF.

The chain carries TRBV6-1 and TRBJ2-1; 9 bases are a match to TRBD1. Germline CDR1 is MNHNS and CDR2 is SASEGT. The CDR3 totals 16 residues. Germline trimming cut 2 bases from V and 3 bases from J; bases unmatched to any gene: 5. In DNA form, the CDR3 reads TGTGCCAGCAGTGAACCCGGACAGGGGATCTACAATGAGCAGTTCTTC. Amino acid sequence: CASSEPGQGIYNEQFF.

Concerning this clonotype: A read error may produce the germline difference seen at one junction end. The V gene is TRBV7-9, the J gene TRBJ1-4; 7 positions match TRBD1. The CDR3 extends over 14 amino acids. Germline V gives CDR1 SEHNR, CDR2 FQNEAQ (reference sequence). The CDR3 loop is CTSGYGTVSEKLFF. The CDR3 region has the DNA TGTACCAGCGGCTACGGGACAGTGAGTGAAAAACTGTTTTTT. Full variable domain (rest looked up from reference TRBV7-9 and TRBJ1-4): DTGVSQNPRHKITKRGQNVTFRCDPISEHNRLYWYRQTLGQGPEFLTYFQNEAQLEKSRLLSDRFSAERPKGSFSTLEIQRTEQGDSAMYLCTSGYGTVSEKLFFGSGTQLSVL.

This rearrangement joins TRBV7-2 to TRBJ2-3; 9 positions match TRBD1. This CDR3 has 16 amino acids. CDR1 SGHTA and CDR2 FQGNSA come from the germline V gene. V was clipped by 6 bases and J by 3 bases; unmatched bases: 10. The CDR3 is CASSFAQGALTDTQYF. CDR3 DNA sequence: TGTGCCAGCAGTTTTGCACAGGGGGCATTAACAGATACGCAGTATTTT.

The chain carries TRBV7-2 and TRBJ2-2, with no clear D. The V and J ends lost 6 bases and 0 bases respectively, with 11 bases between them. In germline, CDR1 is SGHTA, CDR2 FQGNSA. This CDR3 has 15 residues. The CDR3 bases are TGTGCCAGCAGATTAAGACGAGCGAACACCGGGGAGCTGTTTTTT. It yields the protein CASRLRRANTGELFF.

This chain uses TRBV7-9 with TRBJ1-2; D is unclear. The V end lost 1 base, the J end lost 2 bases, and 14 bases lay between the germline ends. The CDR3 is made up of 16 amino acids. CDR1 and CDR2 (germline): SEHNR, FQNEAQ (reference sequence). CDR3 bases: TGTGCCAGCAGCTTAGTAAGGGCAGAAGCGAACTATGGCTACACCTTC. It specifies CASSLVRAEANYGYTF. The variable domain in full, completed from reference TRBV7-9 and TRBJ1-2, reads DTGVSQNPRHKITKRGQNVTFRCDPISEHNRLYWYRQTLGQGPEFLTYFQNEAQLEKSRLLSDRFSAERPKGSFSTLEIQRTEQGDSAMYLCASSLVRAEANYGYTFGSGTRLTVV.

This clonotype has only a few counts. This chain joins TRBV29-1 and TRBJ2-1, with 11 bases identical to TRBD1. The V gene end was trimmed by 7 bases and the J gene end by 5 bases; junction bases not matched to a gene: 4. The germline gives CDR1 SQVTM, CDR2 ANQGSEA. CDR3 length equals 13 residues. CDR3 DNA: TGCAGCGCCGGACAGGGGGCGAACAATGAGCAGTTCTTC. Amino acids: CSAGQGANNEQFF.

The genes are TRBV29-1 and TRBJ2-1, with D uncertain. The DNA end favors TRBJ2-7, so the J call may be wrong. This CDR3 spans 12 amino acids. Germline CDR1 is SQVTM and CDR2 is ANQGSEA. CDR3 amino acids: CSVEGGRDEQYF. The CDR3 region has the DNA TGCAGCGTTGAGGGCGGTAGGGATGAGCAGTACTTC.

This clonotype was seen a handful of times. V usage is TRBV14 and J usage is TRBJ2-4; D may be TRBD2 (5 bases). Germline assignment: CDR1 SGHDN and CDR2 FVKESK. Trimming removed 4 bases at V and 0 bases at J, with 13 bases between. The CDR3 consists of 16 residues. DNA for the CDR3: TGTGCCAGCAGCCCGACTAACGGGGTAGCCAAAAACATTCAGTACTTC. Protein sequence: CASSPTNGVAKNIQYF.

This clonotype has more than one count but fewer than ten. The rearrangement joins TRBV7-9 to TRBJ2-5; D is ambiguous. Deletions cut 3 bases from V and 1 base from J, with 6 bases between. From germline, CDR1 is SEHNR and CDR2 FQNEAQ (reference sequence). CDR3 length: 13 residues. CDR3 protein: CASSLLIQETQYF. The CDR3 nucleotides are TGTGCCAGCAGCTTGCTGATCCAAGAGACCCAGTACTTC.

This clonotype came up a few times. The chain is built from TRBV27 and TRBJ2-3, with D maybe TRBD2 (5 bases). With 10 bases removed from V and 2 bases from J, the gap between germline ends came to 13 bases. The CDR3 sequence is 13 residues long. The germline CDR1 and CDR2 sequences are MNHEY and SMNVEV (reference sequence). CDR3 sequence reads: CATLAGNTDTQYF. CDR3 DNA sequence: TGTGCCACCCTAGCCGGAAACACAGATACGCAGTATTTT.

The chain links TRBV12-3 or TRBV12-4 to TRBJ1-2; maybe TRBD1 (5 bases). The V end lost 5 bases, the J end lost 4 bases, and 8 bases lay between the germline ends. The CDR3 loop spans 12 amino acids. The CDR3 sequence is CASSTTVYGYTF. The CDR3 coding sequence is TGTGCCAGCAGTACGACAGTCTATGGCTACACCTTC.

The V call is TRBV12-3 or TRBV12-4, the J call TRBJ2-2; D gene ambiguous. The CDR3 covers 15 residues. V was clipped by 7 bases and J by 2 bases, with 14 bases between them. CDR3 residues: CASKYSPTNTGELFF. CDR3 in DNA: TGTGCCAGCAAATACAGTCCGACTAACACCGGGGAGCTGTTTTTT.

V gene TRBV29-1 combines with J gene TRBJ2-1; possible D gene TRBD2, 6 bases. The germline V gene encodes CDR1 SQVTM and CDR2 ANQGSEA. The V gene lost 8 bases and the J gene lost 5 bases, with 19 bases spanning the gap. The CDR3 is 14 residues long. This chain's CDR3 is CSSTSPLLDNEQFF. The CDR3 nucleotides read TGCAGCAGCACTAGCCCCCTTCTCGACAATGAGCAGTTCTTC.

The chain employs TRBV19 and TRBJ2-6; D is possibly TRBD1 or TRBD2 (7 bases each). V lost 4 bases and J lost 2, with 12 bases in between. The CDR3 loop spans 16 amino acids. Germline lookup yields CDR1 LNHDA and CDR2 SQIVND (reference sequence). The CDR3 DNA reads as TGTGCCAGTAGTAGGGGAGGGGGCACTGGGGCCAACGTCCTGACTTTC. Amino acids: CASSRGGGTGANVLTF.

The chain couples TRBV14 to TRBJ2-7; D call uncertain. Germline CDR1 SGHDN, CDR2 FVKESK. Trimming stripped 4 bases from V and 3 bases from J, with 7 bases between. The CDR3 sequence is 12 residues long. The CDR3 loop is CASSRADYEQYF. The CDR3 DNA reads as TGTGCCAGCAGCCGGGCAGACTACGAGCAGTACTTC.

Worth noting for this clonotype: Just one base apart from a much larger clone, this may be a read error. This chain links TRBV20-1 with TRBJ2-5; D is undetermined. The germline gives CDR1 DFQATT, CDR2 SNEGSKA (reference sequence). The V and J ends lost 3 bases and 1 base respectively, with 6 bases between them. The CDR3 has 12 residues. CDR3 region: CSASPIQETQYF. The CDR3 DNA is TGCAGTGCTAGTCCGATCCAAGAGACCCAGTACTTC.

The rearrangement joins TRBV30 to TRBJ2-3; D gene unclear. The CDR3 length is 16 residues. V lost 0 bases and J lost 0, with 13 bases in between. The germline V gene encodes CDR1 GTSNPN and CDR2 SVGIG (reference sequence). CDR3 amino acids: CAWSVIRRTSTDTQYF. The CDR3 DNA follows: TGTGCCTGGAGTGTAATAAGGCGTACGAGCACAGATACGCAGTATTTT.

Concerning this clonotype: At one of its ends the junction is not consistent with the germline gene, which may arise from a read error. This rearrangement joins TRBV10-3 to TRBJ1-5; 8 positions match TRBD1. Looked up from germline, CDR1 is ENHRY and CDR2 is SYGVKD. The CDR3 has 14 residues. CDR3 nucleotides: TGTGCCATCAGTGGGGACAGGAACAATCAGCCCGAGCATTTT. Translated: CAISGDRNNQPEHF.

The chain couples TRBV18 to TRBJ1-5; D gene unclear. The CDR3 runs to 13 residues. Looked up from germline, CDR1 is KGHSH and CDR2 is LQKENI. Trimming pared 8 bases from V and 4 bases from J, leaving 12 bases between. The CDR3 DNA reads as TGTGCCAGCGGATTCGGGGAAAATCAGCCCCAGCATTTT. This translates into CASGFGENQPQHF.

This clonotype was picked up many times. The chain is built from TRBV6-6 and TRBJ2-1, with 8 bases aligning to TRBD1. V shed 5 bases and J 8 bases; nucleotides not matched to a gene: 2. The germline gives CDR1 MNHNY, CDR2 SVGAGI (reference sequence). There are 12 residues in the CDR3. In DNA form, the CDR3 reads TGTGCCAGCAGTGACAGGGGCCATGAGCAGTTCTTC. It translates to CASSDRGHEQFF.

V is TRBV5-1 and J is TRBJ2-5; TRBD1 matches at 10 bases. Germline CDR1 is SGHRS and CDR2 is YFSETQ. This CDR3 is 16 amino acids long. J gave up 11 bases and V 4 bases, and 17 bases lay outside the gene matches. CDR3 residues: CASSRHPGQGNNEQYF. The CDR3 coding sequence is TGCGCCAGCAGCCGTCACCCGGGACAGGGGAACAATGAGCAGTACTTC. Using reference TRBV5-1 and TRBJ2-5 for the parts outside the CDR3, the full variable domain is KAGVTQTPRYLIKTRGQQVTLSCSPISGHRSVSWYQQTPGQGLQFLFEYFSETQRNKGNFPGRFSGRQFSNSRSEMNVSTLELGDSALYLCASSRHPGQGNNEQYFGPGTRLLVL.

This rearrangement joins TRBV6-1 to TRBJ2-4; 12 nucleotides line up with TRBD1. The DNA end lines up better with TRBJ2-7; the J call may be wrong. Germline CDR1 is MNHNS and CDR2 is SASEGT. The CDR3 consists of 18 residues. CDR3 amino acids: CASSPTYPGQGARNEQYF. CDR3 DNA sequence: TGTGCCAGCAGCCCTACTTATCCGGGACAGGGGGCGAGGAACGAGCAGTACTTC.